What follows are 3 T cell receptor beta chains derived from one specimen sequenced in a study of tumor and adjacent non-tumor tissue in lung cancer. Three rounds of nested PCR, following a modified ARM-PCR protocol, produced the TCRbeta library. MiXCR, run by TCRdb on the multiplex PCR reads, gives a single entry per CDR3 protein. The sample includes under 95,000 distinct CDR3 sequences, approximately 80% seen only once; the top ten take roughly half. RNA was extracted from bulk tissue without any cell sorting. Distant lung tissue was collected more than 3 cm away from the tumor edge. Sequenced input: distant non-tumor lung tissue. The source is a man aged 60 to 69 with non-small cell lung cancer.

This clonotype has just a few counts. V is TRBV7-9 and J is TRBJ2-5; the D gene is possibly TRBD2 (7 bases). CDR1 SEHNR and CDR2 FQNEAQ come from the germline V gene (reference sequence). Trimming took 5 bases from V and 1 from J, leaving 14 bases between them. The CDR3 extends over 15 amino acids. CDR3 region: CASSRGGATQETQYF. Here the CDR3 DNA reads TGTGCCAGCAGCAGAGGGGGGGCCACCCAAGAGACCCAGTACTTC.

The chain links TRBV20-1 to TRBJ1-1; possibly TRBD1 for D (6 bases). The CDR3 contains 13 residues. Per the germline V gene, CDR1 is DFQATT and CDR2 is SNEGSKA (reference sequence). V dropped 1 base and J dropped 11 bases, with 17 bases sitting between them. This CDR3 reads CSARVATGVGAFF. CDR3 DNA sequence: TGCAGTGCTAGAGTGGCGACAGGCGTTGGTGCTTTCTTT.

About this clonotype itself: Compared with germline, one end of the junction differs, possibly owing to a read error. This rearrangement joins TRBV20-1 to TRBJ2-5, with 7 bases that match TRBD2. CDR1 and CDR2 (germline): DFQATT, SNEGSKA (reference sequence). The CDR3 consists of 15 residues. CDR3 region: CSARYWEGVQETQYF. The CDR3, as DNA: TGCAGTGCTAGATACTGGGAGGGAGTCCAAGAGACACAGTACTTC.